The rows below give T cell receptor beta chains drawn from one sample of a study of blood T cell repertoires in COVID-19. Sequenced by immunoSEQ multiplex PCR; TCRdb stores in-frame clones only, minus some. The repertoire holds fewer than 400,000 clones, about 92% seen once, with about 18% in the top ten. Material for sequencing was PBMCs or T cells enriched from blood (not recorded which). The receptors originated from a woman aged 25-40 years who had recovered from COVID-19. CDR3s include the opening cysteine and the closing phenylalanine or tryptophan. Each record gives: D gene, V gene, J gene, clone size, CDR3 protein, CDR3 DNA. D genes are given only for firm matches. Clone size is shown for a subset of rows, as once, few, many or a class of expanded clone.

D gene: NA
V gene: TRBV4-2
J gene: TRBJ2-7
clone size: few
CDR3 protein: CASSPEGYEQYF
CDR3 DNA: TGTGCCAGCAGCCCCGAGGGCTACGAGCAGTACTTC

D gene: NA
V gene: TRBV4-3
J gene: TRBJ2-1
clone size: once
CDR3 protein: CASSQTPTISSYNEQFF
CDR3 DNA: TGCGCCAGCAGCCAAACCCCGACTATTTCCTCCTACAATGAGCAGTTCTTC

D gene: NA
V gene: TRBV2
J gene: TRBJ2-2
clone size: once
CDR3 protein: CASNLQINTGELFF
CDR3 DNA: TGTGCCAGCAATCTACAGATTAACACCGGGGAGCTGTTTTTT

D gene: TRBD2
V gene: TRBV7-3
J gene: TRBJ2-1
clone size: NA
CDR3 protein: CASSRAGADEQFF
CDR3 DNA: TGTGCCAGCAGCCGAGCGGGAGCGGATGAGCAGTTCTTC

D gene: NA
V gene: TRBV7-3
J gene: TRBJ2-7
clone size: NA
CDR3 protein: CASSFGQSYEQYF
CDR3 DNA: TGTGCCAGCAGCTTCGGACAGTCCTACGAGCAGTACTTC

D gene: TRBD1
V gene: TRBV28
J gene: TRBJ1-4
clone size: NA
CDR3 protein: CASTGQGETHEKLFF
CDR3 DNA: TGTGCCAGCACCGGACAGGGTGAAACTCATGAAAAACTGTTTTTT

D gene: NA
V gene: TRBV4-2
J gene: TRBJ1-5
clone size: NA
CDR3 protein: CASSQDWDFYSNQPQHF
CDR3 DNA: TGTGCCAGCAGCCAAGATTGGGACTTTTATAGCAATCAGCCCCAGCATTTT

D gene: TRBD1
V gene: TRBV27
J gene: TRBJ2-3
clone size: NA
CDR3 protein: CASSPSLGTGGSGGTDTQYF
CDR3 DNA: TGTGCCAGCAGTCCCTCACTTGGGACAGGGGGCAGCGGGGGCACAGATACGCAGTATTTT

D gene: NA
V gene: TRBV19
J gene: TRBJ1-1
clone size: once
CDR3 protein: CASSMIQGRIEGGSTEAFF
CDR3 DNA: TGTGCCAGTAGTATGATTCAGGGGCGAATTGAAGGGGGTAGCACTGAAGCTTTCTTT

D gene: NA
V gene: TRBV6-1
J gene: TRBJ1-1
clone size: NA
CDR3 protein: CASSEGAAGAFF
CDR3 DNA: TGTGCCAGCAGTGAGGGGGCCGCGGGAGCTTTCTTT

D gene: TRBD2
V gene: TRBV7-8
J gene: TRBJ2-1
clone size: NA
CDR3 protein: CASSSTPRAGGPYNEQFF
CDR3 DNA: TGTGCCAGCAGCTCCACCCCTCGGGCGGGAGGTCCGTACAATGAGCAGTTCTTC

D gene: TRBD2
V gene: TRBV28
J gene: TRBJ2-1
clone size: once
CDR3 protein: CASKTSGSSNEQFF
CDR3 DNA: TGTGCCAGCAAGACTAGCGGGAGTTCGAATGAGCAGTTCTTC

D gene: NA
V gene: TRBV3-1/TRBV3-2
J gene: TRBJ1-2
clone size: once
CDR3 protein: CASSQEDKNYGYTF
CDR3 DNA: TGTGCCAGCAGCCAAGAGGACAAGAACTATGGCTACACCTTC

D gene: TRBD2
V gene: TRBV29-1
J gene: TRBJ2-3
clone size: NA
CDR3 protein: CSVTYNSGLGSDTQYF
CDR3 DNA: TGCAGCGTTACCTATAACAGCGGACTAGGCTCGGATACGCAGTATTTT

D gene: NA
V gene: TRBV4-2
J gene: TRBJ1-3
clone size: NA
CDR3 protein: CASSQVGGSSGNTIYF
CDR3 DNA: TGTGCCAGCAGCCAAGTAGGTGGGAGCTCTGGAAACACCATATATTTT